The 28 T cell receptor beta chains below come from one sample, sequenced in a study of T cells in Graves' hyperthyroidism and ophthalmopathy. It was RNA transcripts that yielded the amplified TCR beta CDR3 regions. Carried out on the TCR CDR3, a first-round RT-PCR used the HTBI primer set. A single record per CDR3 protein comes from TCRdb applying MiXCR to the multiplex PCR reads. The table lists 540,000 or so distinct CDR3 sequences, 40% to 55% of them singletons. Input material: peripheral blood or thyroid tissue (not recorded which). Receptor source: an adult woman with Graves' disease, either hyperthyroidism or ophthalmopathy (not recorded which).

A note on this clonotype: A read error may explain this, as a much larger clone is one base away. This rearrangement joins TRBV28 to TRBJ1-1; D ambiguous. Germline assignment: CDR1 MDHEN and CDR2 SYDVKM. The V gene lost 6 bases and the J gene lost 6 bases, with 14 bases spanning the gap. The CDR3 runs to 13 residues. CDR3: CASRERMGSEAFF. The CDR3 DNA reads as TGTGCCAGCAGAGAGCGAATGGGCTCTGAAGCTTTCTTT. Drawing the rest from reference TRBV28 and TRBJ1-1, the complete variable domain is DVKVTQSSRYLVKRTGEKVFLECVQDMDHENMFWYRQDPGLGLRLIYFSYDVKMKEKGDIPEGYSVSREKKERFSLILESASTNQTSMYLCASRERMGSEAFFGQGTRLTVV.

This rearrangement joins TRBV7-8 to TRBJ1-1, with 8 bases that match TRBD1. CDR1 is SGHVS and CDR2 is FQNEAQ in the germline V gene. V lost 1 base to trimming and J lost 3 bases; unmatched junction nucleotides: 7. The CDR3 covers 16 residues. For the CDR3, the DNA is TGTGCCAGCAGCTTAGGACTATTGACAGGGGACACTGAAGCTTTCTTT. Its protein product is CASSLGLLTGDTEAFF.

Only a few counts were recorded for this clonotype. The chain has TRBV12-3 or TRBV12-4 and TRBJ2-5; 10 nucleotides align to TRBD1. CDR3 size: 15 residues. J was trimmed by 2 bases and V by 6 bases; bases with no gene match: 6. The CDR3 spells CASRIDRGRQETQYF. Written as DNA, the CDR3 is TGTGCCAGCAGGATCGACAGGGGGCGGCAAGAGACCCAGTACTTC.

The rearrangement uses TRBV7-2 and TRBJ1-6, with D perhaps matching TRBD1 (6 bases). Germline V gives CDR1 SGHTA, CDR2 FQGNSA. Deletions cut 4 bases from V and 8 bases from J, with 12 bases between. The CDR3 length is 14 residues. CDR3 coding DNA: TGTGCCAGCAGCTCTCACAGGGAATATTCACCCCTCCACTTT. Translation gives CASSSHREYSPLHF.

This clonotype occurred a few times. The rearrangement joins TRBV24-1 to TRBJ2-3, with 7 positions matching TRBD1. Germline-derived CDR1 and CDR2 are KGHDR and SFDVKD. The CDR3 has 12 amino acids. With V trimmed by 9 bases and J by 6 bases, 5 bases remained unmatched. CDR3 coding DNA: TGTGCCACCGCACAGGGGACGGATACGCAGTATTTT. Amino acid sequence: CATAQGTDTQYF.

The chain employs TRBV7-8 and TRBJ2-1, with 7 bases matching TRBD2. The CDR3 extends over 16 amino acids. From germline, CDR1 is SGHVS and CDR2 FQNEAQ. V lost 1 base and J lost 8; bases outside the gene matches: 11. The CDR3 nucleotides read TGTGCCAGCAGCTTAGTTGGCGGGAGTGCTCCACATGAGCAGTTCTTC. Its translation: CASSLVGGSAPHEQFF.

This clonotype has a handful of counts. This chain links TRBV10-3 with TRBJ2-5; 8 nucleotides line up with TRBD1. Germline V gene data show CDR1 as ENHRY and CDR2 as SYGVKD. The CDR3 has 15 residues. Unmatched junction bases numbered 7, after V lost 0 bases and J lost 7 bases. The CDR3 protein is CAISESVQGARTQYF. In DNA form, the CDR3 reads TGTGCCATCAGTGAGTCCGTGCAGGGGGCGAGGACCCAGTACTTC.

This clonotype was seen many times. This chain joins TRBV20-1 and TRBJ2-7; 8 nucleotides align to TRBD1. Germline-derived CDR1 and CDR2 are DFQATT and SNEGSKA (reference sequence). With V trimmed by 5 bases and J by 4 bases, 7 bases remained unmatched. This CDR3 comprises 13 residues. DNA of the CDR3: TGCAGTGCTCTCCTTCGACAGGGGTACGAGCAGTACTTC. Translated, it gives CSALLRQGYEQYF.

There are many counts of this clonotype. This chain connects TRBV4-2 to TRBJ1-2; a weak D match, TRBD1 (6 bases). The CDR3 spans 16 residues. The V end was cut by 1 base, the J end by 6 bases, with 18 bases between. Germline values: CDR1 LGHNA, CDR2 YNFKEQ. CDR3 sequence: CASSQVGAGGSDGYTF. CDR3 in DNA: TGTGCCAGCAGCCAAGTGGGTGCTGGGGGCTCCGATGGCTACACCTTC.

This clonotype was seen at least ten times. The chain is built from TRBV4-1 and TRBJ1-4; D call uncertain. Looked up from germline, CDR1 is MGHRA and CDR2 is YSYEKL. This CDR3 region has 13 residues. V lost 6 bases and J 8 bases, leaving 13 bases between the germline ends. The CDR3 region is CASSRTPREKLFF. Here the CDR3 DNA reads TGCGCCAGCAGTCGGACTCCCAGGGAAAAACTGTTTTTT.

There are a few counts of this clonotype. V gene TRBV28 combines with J gene TRBJ2-5; D may be TRBD1 (6 bases). This CDR3 has 15 amino acids. Germline-derived CDR1 and CDR2 are MDHEN and SYDVKM. V shed 4 bases and J shed 5 bases, with 17 bases lying between them. Here the CDR3 reads CASSYAQGVRETQYF. The CDR3 DNA reads as TGTGCCAGCAGTTACGCACAGGGTGTACGGGAGACCCAGTACTTC.

Note on this clonotype: A much larger clone is a single base away; this may be a read error. The gene calls are TRBV30 and TRBJ1-1; D ambiguous. CDR3 length: 13 amino acids. Per germline, CDR1 GTSNPN and CDR2 SVGIG (reference sequence). V lost 8 bases and J lost 0, with 13 bases in between. The CDR3 DNA is TGTGCCGGGATGGGCAGCCTGAACACTGAAGCTTTCTTT. Its translation: CAGMGSLNTEAFF.

The table lists this clonotype with many counts. This rearrangement joins TRBV10-1 to TRBJ1-5; D uncertain. This CDR3 region has 12 residues. CDR1 WNHNN and CDR2 SYGVQD come from the germline V gene (reference sequence). Trimming removed 3 bases from V and 5 bases from J, with 5 bases in between. This chain's CDR3 is CASSDGDQPQHF. DNA of the CDR3: TGCGCCAGCAGTGACGGCGATCAGCCCCAGCATTTT.

On this clonotype itself: With a much larger clone just one base away, this may be a read error. This chain uses TRBV4-1 with TRBJ1-4; D is ambiguous. The germline gives CDR1 MGHRA, CDR2 YSYEKL. The CDR3 runs 12 residues. The CDR3 protein is CVSSQAEEKLFF. The DNA for the CDR3 is TGCGTCAGCAGCCAGGCTGAAGAAAAACTGTTTTTT.

The DNA of the CDR3 is TGCAGCGTTGAGGGACAGGGGCCATCCCAAGAGACCCAGCATTTT. Translated: CSVEGQGPSQETQHF. The chain employs TRBV29-1 and TRBJ1-5; 10 bases are a match to TRBD1. Germline CDR1 and CDR2: SQVTM and ANQGSEA. The CDR3 is 15 amino acids. The ends lost 3 bases at V and 11 bases at J; junction bases unmatched: 13.

In its sample, this clonotype was seen a few times. This chain connects TRBV20-1 to TRBJ1-2, with D tentatively TRBD1 (6 bases). This CDR3 comprises 12 residues. Germline V gene sequence: CDR1 DFQATT, CDR2 SNEGSKA (reference sequence). V gave up 4 bases and J gave up 4 bases, with 10 bases separating them. The CDR3 nucleotides are TGCAGTGCTACGACAGGTCTCTATGGCTACACCTTC. Protein sequence: CSATTGLYGYTF.

This chain joins TRBV7-2 and TRBJ1-1; D remains unclear. The germline V gene has CDR1 SGHTA and CDR2 FQGNSA. This CDR3 contains 15 residues. The V end lost 1 base, the J end lost 8 bases, and 17 bases lay between the germline ends. The CDR3 DNA reads as TGTGCCAGCAGCTTAGTCATTTTGGGCGTCTCAGAAGCTTTCTTT. This codes for CASSLVILGVSEAFF. Looking up the rest from reference TRBV7-2 and TRBJ1-1 gives the full variable domain: GAGVSQSPSNKVTEKGKDVELRCDPISGHTALYWYRQSLGQGLEFLIYFQGNSAPDKSGLPSDRFSAERTGGSVSTLTIQRTQQEDSAVYLCASSLVILGVSEAFFGQGTRLTVV.

The CDR3 region is CASKGTGAFANEKLFF. For the CDR3, the DNA is TGTGCCAGCAAGGGGACAGGGGCGTTTGCTAATGAAAAACTGTTTTTT. The chain uses TRBV2 and TRBJ1-4, with 10 bases that match TRBD1. The CDR3 extends over 16 amino acids. After removal of 7 bases from V and 3 bases from J, the junction contained 8 bases not matched to a gene. Germline CDR1 SNHLY, CDR2 FYNNEI.

This clonotype was found many times. This rearrangement joins TRBV13 to TRBJ2-7; TRBD1 or TRBD2 may be the D gene (6 bases each). The CDR3 covers 17 residues. The germline V and J ends were trimmed by 2 bases and 3 bases, with 20 bases remaining between them. The germline V gene encodes CDR1 PRHDT and CDR2 FYEKMQ (reference sequence). CDR3 in DNA: TGTGCCAGCAGCTTACTCGGCCAGAGGCGGGACAACTACGAGCAGTACTTC. Its protein product is CASSLLGQRRDNYEQYF.

V gene TRBV10-2 combines with J gene TRBJ1-1, with 9 bases fitting TRBD1. The length of the CDR3 is 15 residues. Losses at the gene ends were 8 bases for V and 5 bases for J; bases not matched to a gene: 12. Per the germline V gene, CDR1 is WSHSY and CDR2 is SAAADI. Here the CDR3 DNA reads TGCGCCAGCTCCCTCCCTGGACAGGGGAAGACTGAAGCTTTCTTT. Translation gives CASSLPGQGKTEAFF.

Many counts were recorded for this clonotype. The chain recombines TRBV2 with TRBJ1-1, with D tentatively TRBD1 (6 bases). CDR3 length: 12 amino acids. Germline assignment: CDR1 SNHLY and CDR2 FYNNEI. V lost 8 bases and J 0 bases, leaving 7 bases between the germline ends. The CDR3 region has the DNA TGTGCCAGCGGACAGATGAACACTGAAGCTTTCTTT. Translated, it gives CASGQMNTEAFF. Based on the CDR3 plus reference TRBV2 and TRBJ1-1, the full variable domain is EPEVTQTPSHQVTQMGQEVILRCVPISNHLYFYWYRQILGQKVEFLVSFYNNEISEKSEIFDDQFSVERPDGSNFTLKIRSTKLEDSAMYFCASGQMNTEAFFGQGTRLTVV.

This clonotype was found many times. The chain has TRBV5-1 and TRBJ2-1, with 10 nucleotides matching TRBD2. Germline V lookup: CDR1 SGHRS, CDR2 YFSETQ. V lost 0 bases to trimming and J lost 10 bases; unmatched junction nucleotides: 10. This CDR3 contains 16 residues. CDR3 nucleotides: TGCGCCAGCAGCTTGGTTTTCAGCGGGAGGGCCGGGGAGCAGTTCTTC. Its protein is CASSLVFSGRAGEQFF.

This clonotype showed up just a few times. The chain recombines TRBV29-1 with TRBJ1-1; D is unclear. Germline CDR1 is SQVTM and CDR2 is ANQGSEA. The V end was cut by 3 bases, the J end by 6 bases, with 11 bases between. This CDR3 has 12 amino acids. The CDR3 region is CSVDEGSAEAFF. The CDR3 DNA follows: TGCAGCGTTGACGAGGGAAGCGCTGAAGCTTTCTTT.

This clonotype was detected ten times or more. The chain has TRBV7-3 and TRBJ2-7; D is unresolved. V was shortened by 0 bases and J by 6 bases, with 9 bases between the two germline ends. The germline V gene encodes CDR1 SGHTA and CDR2 FQGTGA. This CDR3 spans 13 amino acids. CDR3 loop: CASSLTSSGEQYF. DNA of the CDR3: TGTGCCAGCAGCTTAACCTCGTCGGGCGAGCAGTACTTC.

The chain employs TRBV29-1 and TRBJ1-1; TRBD1 might be the D (5 bases). There are 15 residues in the CDR3. Trimming pared 3 bases from V and 3 bases from J, leaving 17 bases between. Germline CDR1 reads SQVTM; CDR2 reads ANQGSEA. CDR3 nucleotide sequence: TGCAGCGTTGACGGTCTTGGGGGACGGGACACTGAAGCTTTCTTT. Translated: CSVDGLGGRDTEAFF.

This sequence joins TRBV29-1 and TRBJ2-2, with 11 bases identical to TRBD2. V shed 5 bases, J shed 6 bases, and the junction held 2 bases outside the gene matches. The length of the CDR3 is 13 residues. Germline loops: CDR1 SQVTM, CDR2 ANQGSEA. The CDR3 DNA is TGCAGCGTTAGACTAGCGGGATCCGGGGAGCTGTTTTTT. Translating gives CSVRLAGSGELFF.

This clonotype was detected many times. This rearrangement joins TRBV15 to TRBJ2-7; D uncertain. Germline loops: CDR1 LNHNV, CDR2 YYDKDF (reference sequence). The CDR3 length is 16 residues. V was cut by 0 bases and J by 4 bases, with 16 bases left in between. For the CDR3, the DNA is TGTGCCACCAGCAGAGATCTTGAAGACTGGGAATACGAGCAGTACTTC. Protein product: CATSRDLEDWEYEQYF.

This clonotype has at least ten counts. The gene calls are TRBV28 and TRBJ1-1; D unresolved. Germline loops: CDR1 MDHEN, CDR2 SYDVKM. The CDR3 covers 16 residues. V was shortened by 2 bases and J by 0 bases, with 13 bases between the two germline ends. CDR3 amino acids: CASSLRRRRMNTEAFF. Written as DNA, the CDR3 is TGTGCCAGCAGTTTACGGCGGAGACGCATGAACACTGAAGCTTTCTTT.